Listed here is a single TCR beta chain. The germline V gene encodes CDR1 SNHLY and CDR2 FYNNEI. V lost 6 bases, J lost 3 bases, and 5 bases stayed unmatched. There are 14 residues in the CDR3. These data are taken from a study of technical replicates of blood from a handful of donors. TCRdb's copy holds only in-frame clones and misses some; the assay was immunoSEQ multiplex PCR. The sample lists tens of thousands of clones, 90% occurring once. This chain connects TRBV2 to TRBJ1-2, with TRBD1 identical over 9 bases. The sequenced sample was PBMCs. The receptor comes from a human donor in good health. Some clones in this sample may be carry-over from other donors' samples. The CDR3 nucleotides are TGTGCCAGCAGGGACAGGGGCGGATACTATGGCTACACCTTC. This gives the protein CASRDRGGYYGYTF.